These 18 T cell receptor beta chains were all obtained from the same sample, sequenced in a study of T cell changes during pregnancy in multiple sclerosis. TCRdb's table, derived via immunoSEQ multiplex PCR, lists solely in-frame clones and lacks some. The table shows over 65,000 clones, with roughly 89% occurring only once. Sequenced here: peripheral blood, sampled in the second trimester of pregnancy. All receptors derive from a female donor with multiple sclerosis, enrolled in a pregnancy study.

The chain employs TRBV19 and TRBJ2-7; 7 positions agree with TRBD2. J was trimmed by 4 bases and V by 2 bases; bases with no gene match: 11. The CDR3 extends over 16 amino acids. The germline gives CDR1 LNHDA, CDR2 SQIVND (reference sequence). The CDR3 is CASSITSRGDGYEQYF. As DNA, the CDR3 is TGTGCCAGTAGTATAACCTCCCGGGGGGATGGTTACGAGCAGTACTTC.

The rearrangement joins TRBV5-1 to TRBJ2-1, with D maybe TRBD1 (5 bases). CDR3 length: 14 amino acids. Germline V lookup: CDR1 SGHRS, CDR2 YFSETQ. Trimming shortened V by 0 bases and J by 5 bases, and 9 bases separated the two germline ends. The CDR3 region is CASSLGSRDNEQFF. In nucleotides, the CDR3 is TGCGCCAGCAGCTTGGGTTCCAGGGACAATGAGCAGTTCTTC.

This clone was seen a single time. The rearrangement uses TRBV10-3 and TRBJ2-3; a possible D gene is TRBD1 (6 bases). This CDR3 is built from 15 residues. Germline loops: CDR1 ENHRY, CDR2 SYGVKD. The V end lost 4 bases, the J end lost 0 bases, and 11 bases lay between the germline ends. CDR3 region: CAISGGDTSTDTQYF. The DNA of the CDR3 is TGTGCCATCAGTGGTGGGGACACTAGCACAGATACGCAGTATTTT.

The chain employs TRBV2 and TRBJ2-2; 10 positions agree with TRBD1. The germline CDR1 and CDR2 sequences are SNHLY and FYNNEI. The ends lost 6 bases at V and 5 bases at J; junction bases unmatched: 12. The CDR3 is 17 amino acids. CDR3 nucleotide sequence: TGTGCCAGCAGGAACAGACAGGGGGCGTGGAGAACCGGGGAGCTGTTTTTT. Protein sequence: CASRNRQGAWRTGELFF.

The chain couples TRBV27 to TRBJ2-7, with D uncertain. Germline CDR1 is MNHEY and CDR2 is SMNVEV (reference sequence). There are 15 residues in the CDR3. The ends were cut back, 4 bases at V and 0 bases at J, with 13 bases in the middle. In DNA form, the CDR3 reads TGTGCCAGCAGTTCCAGAGGAGTAACCTCCTACGAGCAGTACTTC. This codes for CASSSRGVTSYEQYF.

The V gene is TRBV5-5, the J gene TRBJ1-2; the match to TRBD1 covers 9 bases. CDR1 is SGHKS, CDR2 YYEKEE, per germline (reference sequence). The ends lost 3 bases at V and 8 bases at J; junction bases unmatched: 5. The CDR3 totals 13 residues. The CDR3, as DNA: TGTGCCAGCAGCTGGGGACAGGGCGGGGGCTACACCTTC. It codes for CASSWGQGGGYTF.

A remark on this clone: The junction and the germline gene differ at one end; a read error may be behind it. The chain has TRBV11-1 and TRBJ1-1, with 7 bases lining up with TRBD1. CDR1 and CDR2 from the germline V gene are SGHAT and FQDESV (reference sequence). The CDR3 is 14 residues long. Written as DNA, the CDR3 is TGTGCCAGCACCTTAACAGGGGTGAGCACTGAAGCTTTCTTT. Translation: CASTLTGVSTEAFF.

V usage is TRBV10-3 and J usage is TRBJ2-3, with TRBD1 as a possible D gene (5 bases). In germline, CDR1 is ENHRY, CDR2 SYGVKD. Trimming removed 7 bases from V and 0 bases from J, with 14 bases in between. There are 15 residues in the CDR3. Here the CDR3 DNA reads TGTGCCATCACCGATACAGGAGCTAGCACAGATACGCAGTATTTT. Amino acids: CAITDTGASTDTQYF.

The DNA for the CDR3 is TGTGCCAGCAGCCCCCGGGACACAGATAATTCACCCCTCCACTTT. It is translated as CASSPRDTDNSPLHF. J is TRBJ1-6 and V is TRBV7-8; TRBD1 is a possible D gene (6 bases). Between the trimmed V and J ends, which lost 5 bases and 5 bases, there was a span of 13 bases. The CDR3 has 15 amino acids. In germline, CDR1 is SGHVS, CDR2 FQNEAQ.

CDR3 amino acids: CASAAAGTGVSNQPQHF. In DNA, the CDR3 is TGTGCCAGCGCCGCGGCCGGGACAGGGGTCAGCAATCAGCCCCAGCATTTT. The rearrangement uses TRBV27 and TRBJ1-5; 10 bases line up with TRBD1. This CDR3 region has 17 residues. Germline V gene sequence: CDR1 MNHEY, CDR2 SMNVEV (reference sequence). J was trimmed by 1 base and V by 8 bases; bases with no gene match: 11.

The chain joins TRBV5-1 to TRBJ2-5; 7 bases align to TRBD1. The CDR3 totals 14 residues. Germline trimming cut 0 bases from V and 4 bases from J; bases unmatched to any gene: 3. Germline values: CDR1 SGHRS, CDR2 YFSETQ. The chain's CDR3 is CASSLEGGGETQYF. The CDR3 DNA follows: TGCGCCAGCAGCTTGGAAGGGGGCGGAGAGACCCAGTACTTC.

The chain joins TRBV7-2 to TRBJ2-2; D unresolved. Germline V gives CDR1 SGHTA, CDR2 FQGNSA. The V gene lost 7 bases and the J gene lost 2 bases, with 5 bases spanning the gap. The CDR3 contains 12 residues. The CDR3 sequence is CASIINTGELFF. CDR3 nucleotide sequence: TGTGCCAGCATTATTAACACCGGGGAGCTGTTTTTT.

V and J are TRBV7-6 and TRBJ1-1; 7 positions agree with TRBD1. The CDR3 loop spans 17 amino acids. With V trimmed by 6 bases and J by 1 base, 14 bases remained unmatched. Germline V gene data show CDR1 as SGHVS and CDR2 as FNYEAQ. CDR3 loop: CASSARTGGGPNTEAFF. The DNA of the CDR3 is TGTGCCAGCAGTGCTCGGACAGGAGGGGGCCCGAACACTGAAGCTTTCTTT.

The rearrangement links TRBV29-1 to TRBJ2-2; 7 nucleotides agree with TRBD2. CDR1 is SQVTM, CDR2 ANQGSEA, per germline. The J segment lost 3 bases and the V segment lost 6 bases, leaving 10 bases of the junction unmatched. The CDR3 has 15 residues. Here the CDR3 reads CSVGTGEGYTGELFF. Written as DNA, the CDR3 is TGCAGCGTGGGAACGGGGGAGGGGTACACCGGGGAGCTGTTTTTT.

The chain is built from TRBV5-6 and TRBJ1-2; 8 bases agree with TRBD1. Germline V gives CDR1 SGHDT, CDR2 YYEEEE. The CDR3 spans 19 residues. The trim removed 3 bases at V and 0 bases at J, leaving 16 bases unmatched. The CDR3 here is CASSSGTSDRVRANYGYTF. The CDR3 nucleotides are TGTGCCAGCAGCTCAGGGACGTCGGACAGGGTACGAGCTAACTATGGCTACACCTTC.

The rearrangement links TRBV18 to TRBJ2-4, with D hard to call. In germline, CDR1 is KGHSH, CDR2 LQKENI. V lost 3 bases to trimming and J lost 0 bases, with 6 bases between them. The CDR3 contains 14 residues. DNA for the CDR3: TGTGCCAGCTCACCTATAGCAGCCAAAAACATTCAGTACTTC. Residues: CASSPIAAKNIQYF.

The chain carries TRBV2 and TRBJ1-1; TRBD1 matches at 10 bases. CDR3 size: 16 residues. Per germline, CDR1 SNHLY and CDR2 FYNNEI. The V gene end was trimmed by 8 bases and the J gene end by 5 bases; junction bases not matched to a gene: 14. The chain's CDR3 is CASGLRQGARKTEAFF. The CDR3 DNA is TGTGCCAGCGGTCTTAGACAGGGGGCGCGGAAAACTGAAGCTTTCTTT.

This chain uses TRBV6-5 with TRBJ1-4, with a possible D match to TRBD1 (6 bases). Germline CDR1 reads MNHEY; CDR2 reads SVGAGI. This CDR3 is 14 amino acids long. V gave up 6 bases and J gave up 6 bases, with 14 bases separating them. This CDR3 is CASRRGLVDEKLFF. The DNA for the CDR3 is TGTGCCAGCAGGCGGGGGCTAGTAGATGAAAAACTGTTTTTT.